A selection of T cell receptor beta chains follows, all from one sample in a study of T-cell reconstitution after alpha-beta-depleted transplantation in children. TCRdb ran MiXCR on the PCR reads and lists one entry per CDR3 protein. The data hold approximately 490,000 distinct CDR3 sequences, with around 13% observed a single time. The sample here was PBMCs from the stem cell graft donor, taken from the stem cell graft. These receptors were collected from a human donor who donated a stem cell graft to a child with combined immunodeficiency. CDR3s include the opening cysteine and the closing phenylalanine or tryptophan. The D gene is left open where the match is weak.

d_gene	v_gene	j_gene	CDR3aa
TRBD2	TRBV7-6	TRBJ2-1	CASSPSGGAVYEQFF
.	TRBV30	TRBJ2-7	CAWGMVGFSYEQYF
.	TRBV6-2/TRBV6-3	TRBJ2-1	CASSYSMWEEVHNEQFF
.	TRBV5-1	TRBJ2-6	CASSLAETYSGANVLTF
TRBD2	TRBV5-1	TRBJ2-7	CASSLGKLAGAHEQYF
.	TRBV29-1	TRBJ2-5	CSVSGGGAETQYF
TRBD1	TRBV20-1	TRBJ2-7	CSARSWTGGSEQYF
.	TRBV7-2	TRBJ1-2	CASSLATGDYGYTF
.	TRBV7-9	TRBJ2-7	CASIPSGTYEQYF
.	TRBV5-6	TRBJ2-1	CASSLVWHEQFF
TRBD2	TRBV4-3	TRBJ2-2	CASSREVVAGSTGELFF
.	TRBV27	TRBJ1-5	CASTSGFGQPQHF
TRBD2	TRBV7-9	TRBJ2-1	CASSFLAGDEQFF
.	TRBV12-3/TRBV12-4	TRBJ2-7	CASKLGTARSWEQYF
TRBD2	TRBV20-1	TRBJ2-2	CSATAGLAGGSTWELFF
TRBD2	TRBV29-1	TRBJ2-1	CSVERWTSGSYNEQFF
.	TRBV28	TRBJ2-1	CASSLPSMSSYNEQFF
.	TRBV29-1	TRBJ1-5	CSVPFQGPINQPQHF
.	TRBV7-9	TRBJ2-7	CASSLVVWGKTHEQYF
TRBD1	TRBV5-4	TRBJ2-7	CASSLGTGLSYEQYF
.	TRBV7-9	TRBJ2-7	CASSLGPPSSYEQYF
.	TRBV12-3/TRBV12-4	TRBJ1-1	CASSFRVREDEAFF
.	TRBV18	TRBJ1-1	CASSPESVRRGGEAFF
.	TRBV29-1	TRBJ2-3	CSVVRGPTDTQYF
.	TRBV12-3/TRBV12-4	TRBJ1-4	CASSRQTYEKLFF
.	TRBV24-1	TRBJ2-2	CATSETGNTGELFF
.	TRBV29-1	TRBJ2-5	CSVGQVINKETQYF
TRBD2	TRBV20-1	TRBJ2-1	CSASGGTRYNEQFF
TRBD2	TRBV11-2	TRBJ2-2	CASSKWRGLAGDKNTGELFF
TRBD1	TRBV6-1	TRBJ1-6	CASSPSDRGNSPLHF
TRBD2	TRBV28	TRBJ2-7	CASRQPGGYEQYF
TRBD2	TRBV6-2/TRBV6-3	TRBJ2-1	CASSYSSGGLYNEQFF
.	TRBV20-1	TRBJ2-7	CSAVPTDSYEQYF
.	TRBV4-3	TRBJ2-7	CASSQGYSASSYEQYF
.	TRBV10-2	TRBJ1-5	CASRERTASNQPQHF
TRBD2	TRBV4-2	TRBJ2-7	CASSPGLPGLAAYEQYF
.	TRBV4-3	TRBJ2-7	CASSQRDPGPYEQYF
.	TRBV29-1	TRBJ2-3	CSVGWAGGTDTQYF
TRBD2	TRBV29-1	TRBJ2-7	CSAGTSGSSYEQYF
.	TRBV7-2	TRBJ1-2	CASSRTPPLSNYGYTF
TRBD2	TRBV20-1	TRBJ2-7	CSARGGLAGGRSYEQYF
TRBD1	TRBV5-1	TRBJ1-6	CASSLGTGGSPLHF